Listed below are T cell receptor beta chains from one sample, sequenced in a study of human T cells and chemical hapten exposure. TCRdb re-derived calls from the RACE reads in MiXCR, one entry per CDR3 protein. The data hold roughly 360,000 distinct CDR3 sequences, with approximately 4.4% observed a single time. The specimen comprised whole blood, sampled in connection with sensitization to the hapten diphenylcyclopropenone (DPC). Receptors originate from a woman in her forties or fifties with alopecia areata. Some clones in this sample may be carry-over from other donors' samples. CDR3s include the opening cysteine and the closing phenylalanine or tryptophan. Fields, in order: CDR3 DNA, CDR3 protein, D gene, V gene, clone size, J gene. A D gene is named only where the DNA matches it firmly. Clone sizes are given selectively: once, few, many, or a class where the clone is expanded.

TGTGCCAGCAGCCAAGAGGGGGCAACTAATGAAAAACTGTTTTTT	CASSQEGATNEKLFF	-	TRBV4-2	-	TRBJ1-4
TGTGCCAGCAGCGGACAGGGCTCCTACAATGAGCAGTTCTTC	CASSGQGSYNEQFF	TRBD1	TRBV7-9	-	TRBJ2-1
TGTGCCAGCAGCGTAGAACAGGCAGATTCACCCCTCCACTTT	CASSVEQADSPLHF	-	TRBV9	few	TRBJ1-6
TGTGCCAGCAGCCAAGGAGGACCCGACAATGAGCAGTTCTTC	CASSQGGPDNEQFF	-	TRBV3-1	-	TRBJ2-1
TGTGCCAGCAGTCCGGGGACCGTAGGGGCCAACGTCCTGACTTTC	CASSPGTVGANVLTF	-	TRBV6-2/TRBV6-3	many	TRBJ2-6
TGTGCCAGTAGTAACCGAGCCCACAGGGTTAATGAAAAACTGTTTTTT	CASSNRAHRVNEKLFF	-	TRBV19	-	TRBJ1-4
TGTGCCAGCAGCCCCTTAGCAGGCACAGATACGCAGTATTTT	CASSPLAGTDTQYF	-	TRBV7-2	many	TRBJ2-3
TGTGCCAGCAGCCTCGGGGCCCCCCAAGAGACCCAGTACTTC	CASSLGAPQETQYF	-	TRBV12-3/TRBV12-4	once	TRBJ2-5
TGTGCTAGTGGATCCGGACAGGGCACAGATACGCAGTATTTT	CASGSGQGTDTQYF	TRBD1	TRBV12-5	many	TRBJ2-3
TGTGCCAGCAGCCAAGATGGGGTACGACCTGGGGACACTGAAGCTTTCTTT	CASSQDGVRPGDTEAFF	-	TRBV4-2	few	TRBJ1-1
TGTGCCAGCAGCGACAGCGGGAGGAGGGGCAATGAGCAGTTCTTC	CASSDSGRRGNEQFF	TRBD2	TRBV6-1	many	TRBJ2-1
TGTGCCAGCAGTTACATGGCGGCGAACACTGAAGCTTTCTTT	CASSYMAANTEAFF	-	TRBV6-5	-	TRBJ1-1
TGTGCCAGCAGGCTAGCGGACACCGGGGAGCTGTTTTTT	CASRLADTGELFF	TRBD2	TRBV14	few	TRBJ2-2
TGTGCCAGCAGGACCGGGACACGAAGTGAAAAACTGTTTTTT	CASRTGTRSEKLFF	-	TRBV6-6	few	TRBJ1-4
TGTGCCAGCAGCCCCCGACTAGCTCTCCACGAGCAGTACTTC	CASSPRLALHEQYF	TRBD2	TRBV5-4	many	TRBJ2-7
TGTGCCAGCAGCGACGGAGGTAACACCGGGGAGCTGTTTTTT	CASSDGGNTGELFF	-	TRBV9	many	TRBJ2-2
TGCGCCAGCAGCCCCCAAAGCGGGGCGGATACGCAGTATTTT	CASSPQSGADTQYF	TRBD2	TRBV5-1	many	TRBJ2-3
TGTGCCAGCAGCTGGACTAGTGGTACAGATACGCAGTATTTT	CASSWTSGTDTQYF	TRBD2	TRBV7-8	many	TRBJ2-3
TGTGCCAGCAGTGTACGGGGGTACGGAAACACCATATATTTT	CASSVRGYGNTIYF	-	TRBV2	many	TRBJ1-3
TGTGCCAGCAGCTCCAACACAGGGGTAGTTGACTATGGCTACACCTTC	CASSSNTGVVDYGYTF	TRBD1	TRBV7-9	many	TRBJ1-2
TGCGCCAGCAGCCAGTGGGGCGGTAATGAAAAACTGTTTTTT	CASSQWGGNEKLFF	-	TRBV4-3	many	TRBJ1-4
TGTGCCAGCAGCCAAGTTAGCGACAGGGTCAACGAGCAGTACTTC	CASSQVSDRVNEQYF	TRBD1	TRBV4-2	many	TRBJ2-7
TGTGCCAGCAGTTTTTTACTGCGCACAGATACGCAGTATTTT	CASSFLLRTDTQYF	-	TRBV12-3/TRBV12-4	many	TRBJ2-3
TGTGCCAGCAGCTTGGTCGCTAGCGGGCTCTCCGAGCAGTACTTC	CASSLVASGLSEQYF	TRBD2	TRBV5-6	-	TRBJ2-7
TGTGCCAGCAGTTACGGGACACTGAACACTGAAGCTTTCTTT	CASSYGTLNTEAFF	-	TRBV6-5	few	TRBJ1-1
TGTGCCAGCAAACTAGCGGGAGTCTTGTACGAGCAGTACTTC	CASKLAGVLYEQYF	TRBD2	TRBV27	few	TRBJ2-7
TGTGCCAGCAGGGAAACAGGGGAGGTCACTGAAGCTTTCTTT	CASRETGEVTEAFF	TRBD1	TRBV7-9	few	TRBJ1-1
TGTGCCAGCACCTTGGCGCGGGGACAGGTACATGAAGCTTTCTTT	CASTLARGQVHEAFF	TRBD1	TRBV12-3/TRBV12-4	-	TRBJ1-1
TGTGCCAGCAATCTCCCAGCGGAGACCCAGTACTTC	CASNLPAETQYF	-	TRBV6-2/TRBV6-3	many	TRBJ2-5
TGCGCCAGCAGCACAGGGGATAGCAATCAGCCCCAGCATTTT	CASSTGDSNQPQHF	TRBD1	TRBV5-1	many	TRBJ1-5